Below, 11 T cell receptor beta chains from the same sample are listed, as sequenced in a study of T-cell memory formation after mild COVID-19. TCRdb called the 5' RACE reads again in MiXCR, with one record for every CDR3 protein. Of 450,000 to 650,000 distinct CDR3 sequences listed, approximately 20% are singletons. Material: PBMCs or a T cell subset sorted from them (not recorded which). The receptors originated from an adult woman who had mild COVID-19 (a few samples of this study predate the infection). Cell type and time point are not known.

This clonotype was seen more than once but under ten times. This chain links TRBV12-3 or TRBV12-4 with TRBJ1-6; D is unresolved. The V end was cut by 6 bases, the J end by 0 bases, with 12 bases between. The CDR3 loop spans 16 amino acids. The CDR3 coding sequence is TGTGCCAGCAGCCCTCGCCCGAGCTCCTATAATTCACCCCTCCACTTT. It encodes CASSPRPSSYNSPLHF.

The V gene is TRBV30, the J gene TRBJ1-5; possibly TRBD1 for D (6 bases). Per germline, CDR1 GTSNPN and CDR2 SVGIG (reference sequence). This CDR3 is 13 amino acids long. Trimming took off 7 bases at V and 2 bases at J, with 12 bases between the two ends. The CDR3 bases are TGTGCCTTGAGCAGGGGCGGCAATCAGCCCCAGCATTTT. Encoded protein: CALSRGGNQPQHF.

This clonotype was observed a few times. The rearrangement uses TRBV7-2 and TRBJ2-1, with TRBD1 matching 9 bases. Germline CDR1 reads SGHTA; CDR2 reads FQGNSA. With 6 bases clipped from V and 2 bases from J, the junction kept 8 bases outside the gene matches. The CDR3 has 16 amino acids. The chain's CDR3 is CASSPLRDRAYNEQFF. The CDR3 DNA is TGTGCCAGCAGTCCTCTGAGGGACAGGGCCTACAATGAGCAGTTCTTC.

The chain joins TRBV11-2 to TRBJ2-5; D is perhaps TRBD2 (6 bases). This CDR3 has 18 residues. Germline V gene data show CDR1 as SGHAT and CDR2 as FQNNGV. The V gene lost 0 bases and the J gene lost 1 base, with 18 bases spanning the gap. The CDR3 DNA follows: TGTGCCAGCAGCTTAGATCTCGGGAGACTACGACGCCAAGAGACCCAGTACTTC. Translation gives CASSLDLGRLRRQETQYF.

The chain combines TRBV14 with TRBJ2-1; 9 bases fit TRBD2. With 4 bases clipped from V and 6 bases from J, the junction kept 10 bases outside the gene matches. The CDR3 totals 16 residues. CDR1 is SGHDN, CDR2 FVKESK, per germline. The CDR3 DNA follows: TGTGCCAGCAGCCTACCCGGGACTAGCTCTGGCAATGAGCAGTTCTTC. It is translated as CASSLPGTSSGNEQFF.

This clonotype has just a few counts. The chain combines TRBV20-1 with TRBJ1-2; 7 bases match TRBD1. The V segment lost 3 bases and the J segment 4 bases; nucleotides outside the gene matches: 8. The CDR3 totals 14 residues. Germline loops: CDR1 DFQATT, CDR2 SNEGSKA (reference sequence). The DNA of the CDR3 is TGCAGTGCTAGCGGAGGGGGCCTTGGCTATGGCTACACCTTC. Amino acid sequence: CSASGGGLGYGYTF.

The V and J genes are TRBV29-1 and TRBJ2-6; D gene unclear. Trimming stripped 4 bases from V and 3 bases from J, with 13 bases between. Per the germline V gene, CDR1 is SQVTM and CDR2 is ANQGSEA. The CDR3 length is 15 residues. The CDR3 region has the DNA TGCAGCGTTGTTTTATGGGGAAGTGGGGCCAACGTCCTGACTTTC. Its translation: CSVVLWGSGANVLTF. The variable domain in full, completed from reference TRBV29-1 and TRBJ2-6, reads SAVISQKPSRDICQRGTSLTIQCQVDSQVTMMFWYRQQPGQSLTLIATANQGSEATYESGFVIDKFPISRPNLTFSTLTVSNMSPEDSSIYLCSVVLWGSGANVLTFGAGSRLTVL.

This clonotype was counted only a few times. CDR3 coding DNA: TGTGCCAGCAGCTTAGCCGAGCGGGGAGTCGCAGATACGCAGTATTTT. This sequence encodes CASSLAERGVADTQYF. The gene calls are TRBV7-9 and TRBJ2-3; 7 nucleotides line up with TRBD2. The germline CDR1 and CDR2 sequences are SEHNR and FQNEAQ (reference sequence). The CDR3 is 16 amino acids. Losses at the gene ends were 0 bases for V and 4 bases for J; bases not matched to a gene: 7.

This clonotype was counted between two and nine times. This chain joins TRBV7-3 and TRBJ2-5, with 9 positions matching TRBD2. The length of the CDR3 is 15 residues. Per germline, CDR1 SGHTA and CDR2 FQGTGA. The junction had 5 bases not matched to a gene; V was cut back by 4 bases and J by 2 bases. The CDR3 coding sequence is TGTGCCAGCAGCTCCCAGCGGGGGGTGCAAGAGACCCAGTACTTC. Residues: CASSSQRGVQETQYF.

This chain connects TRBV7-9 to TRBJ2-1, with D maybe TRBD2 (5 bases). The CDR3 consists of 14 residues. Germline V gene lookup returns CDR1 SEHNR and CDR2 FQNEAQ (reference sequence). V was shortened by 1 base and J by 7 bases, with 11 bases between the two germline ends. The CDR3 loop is CASSLELETNEQFF. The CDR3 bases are TGTGCCAGCAGCTTAGAACTAGAAACGAATGAGCAGTTCTTC. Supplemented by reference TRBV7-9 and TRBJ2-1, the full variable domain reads DTGVSQNPRHKITKRGQNVTFRCDPISEHNRLYWYRQTLGQGPEFLTYFQNEAQLEKSRLLSDRFSAERPKGSFSTLEIQRTEQGDSAMYLCASSLELETNEQFFGPGTRLTVL.

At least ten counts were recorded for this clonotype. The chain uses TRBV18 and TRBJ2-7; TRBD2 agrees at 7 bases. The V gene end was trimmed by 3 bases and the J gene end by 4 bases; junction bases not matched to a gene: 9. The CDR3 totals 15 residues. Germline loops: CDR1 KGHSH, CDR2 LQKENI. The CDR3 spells CASSPPMGEGYEQYF. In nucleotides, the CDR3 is TGTGCCAGCTCACCCCCTATGGGGGAGGGGTACGAGCAGTACTTC.